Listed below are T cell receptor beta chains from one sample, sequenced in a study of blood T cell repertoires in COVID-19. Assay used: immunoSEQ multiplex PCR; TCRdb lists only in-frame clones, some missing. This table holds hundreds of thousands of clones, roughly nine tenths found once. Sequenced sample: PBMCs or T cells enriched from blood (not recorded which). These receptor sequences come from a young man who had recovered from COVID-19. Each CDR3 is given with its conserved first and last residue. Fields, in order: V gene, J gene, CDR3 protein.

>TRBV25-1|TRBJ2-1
CASSDFRGRGNEQFF
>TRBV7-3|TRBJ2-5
CASSPGLAGGLETQYF
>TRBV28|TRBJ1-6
CASSLSQGLGSPLHF
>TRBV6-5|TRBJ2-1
CASIPSGLAPNEQFF
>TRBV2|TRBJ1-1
CATQGTEAFF
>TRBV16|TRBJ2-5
CASSQSRGIGETQYF
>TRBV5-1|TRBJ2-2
CASSDGQGAGELFF
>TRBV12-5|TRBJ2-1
CASGLVLAGEYNEQFF
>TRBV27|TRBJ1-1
CASSLKIEGTEAFF
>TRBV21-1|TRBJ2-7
CASIRAYEQYF
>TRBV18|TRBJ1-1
CASSRGQGSTEAFF
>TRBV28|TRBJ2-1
CASSLRVSGNEQFF
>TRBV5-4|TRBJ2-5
CASSPERQGTRARETQYF
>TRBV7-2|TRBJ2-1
CASSQDWTSYNEQFF
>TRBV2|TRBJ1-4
CASSPDRAPGKLFF
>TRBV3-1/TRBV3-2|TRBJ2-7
CASSQDWASGPPFF
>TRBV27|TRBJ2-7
CASSSSGIRTSGSLSEQYF
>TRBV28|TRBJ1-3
CASVGGQGARGNTIYF
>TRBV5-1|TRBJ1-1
CASSKDNLLNTEAFF
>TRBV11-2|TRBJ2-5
CASSPGQVYQETQYF
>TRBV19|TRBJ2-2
CASGTSGLRPNTGELFF
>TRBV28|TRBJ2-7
CASRPTSGYSYEQYF
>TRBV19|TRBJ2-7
CASSYRGVREQYF
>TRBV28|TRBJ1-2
CASSPGVGGNGYTF
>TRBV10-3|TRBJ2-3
CAISGRAGGGTDTQYF
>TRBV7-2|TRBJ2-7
CASSSTLVGLRIYEQYF
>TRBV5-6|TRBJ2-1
CASSLKDRPYYNEQFF
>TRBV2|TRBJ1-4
CASSEALRQAATNEKLFF
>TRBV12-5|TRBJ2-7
CASGPGGQPRDEQYF
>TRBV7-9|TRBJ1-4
CASREGGVNEKLFF
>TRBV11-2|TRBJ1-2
CASSLAGDRGTF
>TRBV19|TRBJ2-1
CASSWTSGAGVHNEQFF
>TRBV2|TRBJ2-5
CASRPGETQYF
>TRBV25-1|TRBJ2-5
CASSESGRAMFGQETQYF
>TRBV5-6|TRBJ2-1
CASSSLGAGYNEQFF
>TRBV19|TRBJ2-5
CASSQDLIAGTGETQYF
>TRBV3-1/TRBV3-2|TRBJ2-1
CASSQLPGNEQFF
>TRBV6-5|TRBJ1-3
CASSYSSTAGNTIYF
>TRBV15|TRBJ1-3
CATSRGQGGNTIYF
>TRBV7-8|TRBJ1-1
CASSLVPEKEAFF
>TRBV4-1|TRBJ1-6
CASSQRGLSNSPLHF
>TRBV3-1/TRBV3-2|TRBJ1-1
CASSQLTGENTEAFF
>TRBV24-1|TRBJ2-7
CATSGTGGEQYF
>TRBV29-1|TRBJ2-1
CSLARRGLAGAGSYNEQFF
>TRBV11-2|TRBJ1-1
CARRTGRARNTEAFF
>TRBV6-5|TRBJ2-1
CASKSGYYNEQFF
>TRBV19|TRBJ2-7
CASSNRQGRAYEQYF
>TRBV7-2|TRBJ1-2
CASSLEVELGGGYTF
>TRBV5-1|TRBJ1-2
CASSLEGTGPYGYTF
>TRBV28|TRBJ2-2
CASSPPGGTGELFF